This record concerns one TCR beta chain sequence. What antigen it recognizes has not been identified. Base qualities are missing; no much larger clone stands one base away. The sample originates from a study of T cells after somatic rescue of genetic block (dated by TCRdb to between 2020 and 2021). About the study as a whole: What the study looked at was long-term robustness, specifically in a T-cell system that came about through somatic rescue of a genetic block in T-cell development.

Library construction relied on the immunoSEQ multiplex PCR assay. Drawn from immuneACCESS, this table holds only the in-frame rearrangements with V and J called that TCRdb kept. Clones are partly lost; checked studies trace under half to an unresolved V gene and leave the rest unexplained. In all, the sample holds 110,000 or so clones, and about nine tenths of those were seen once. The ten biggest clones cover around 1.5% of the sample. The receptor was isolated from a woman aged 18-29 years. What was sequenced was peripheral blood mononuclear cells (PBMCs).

The CDR3 protein is CASSQIAGVFTEAFF. Read as DNA, the sequence is TGTGCCAGCAGTCAAATAGCCGGGGTCTTCACTGAAGCTTTCTTT. The rearranged chain carries TRBV6-5 and TRBJ1-1; too little of a D gene remains to name it. The germline V gene provides CDR1 MNHEY and CDR2 SVGAGI. Spanning cysteine to phenylalanine, the CDR3 consists of 15 amino acids. Left in the record is the CDR3 DNA by itself, 45 bases read in frame from the first base. The V end loses 5 bases and the J end loses 4 bases, and a stretch of 17 bases separates them.